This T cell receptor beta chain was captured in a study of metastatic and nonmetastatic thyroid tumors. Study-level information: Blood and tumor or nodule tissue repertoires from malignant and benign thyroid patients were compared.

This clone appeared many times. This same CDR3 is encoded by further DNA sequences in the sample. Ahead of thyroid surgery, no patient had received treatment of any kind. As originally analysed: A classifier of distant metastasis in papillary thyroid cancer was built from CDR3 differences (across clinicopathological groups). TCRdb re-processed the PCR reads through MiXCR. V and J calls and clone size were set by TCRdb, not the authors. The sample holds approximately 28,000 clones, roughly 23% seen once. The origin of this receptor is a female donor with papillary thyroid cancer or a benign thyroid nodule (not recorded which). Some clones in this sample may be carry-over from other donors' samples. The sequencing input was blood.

This CDR3 is CASSPQGRDTEAFF. DNA of the CDR3: TGTGCCAGCAGCCCCCAGGGTCGTGACACTGAAGCTTTCTTT. V usage is TRBV3-1 and J usage is TRBJ1-1; D is perhaps TRBD1 (5 bases). The germline CDR1 and CDR2 sequences are LGHDT and YNNKEL (reference sequence). Trimming took off 4 bases at V and 3 bases at J, with 12 bases between the two ends. The CDR3 totals 14 residues.